Given below is one T cell receptor beta chain in context. The sample comes from a study of cytomegalovirus exposure and HLA in healthy donors. Produced via immunoSEQ multiplex PCR; TCRdb's table is partial and in-frame only. The repertoire consists of roughly 150,000 clones, with 88% occurring once and the leading ten covering 3%. V was shortened by 1 base and J by 5 bases, with 11 bases between the two germline ends. Germline CDR1 and CDR2: WNHNN and SYGVQD (reference sequence). The CDR3 is 15 residues long. This receptor was taken from a man younger than 30 in good health and CMV-seronegative. The V gene is TRBV10-1, the J gene TRBJ2-2, with a tentative D call TRBD1 (5 bases). The sample consisted of PBMCs. CDR3 coding DNA: TGCGCCAGCAGTGAGTTGGTTCACAGGACCGGGGAGCTGTTTTTT. Its translation is CASSELVHRTGELFF.